These 32 T cell receptor beta chains were sequenced from one sample in a study of T cells in narcolepsy. Here immunoSEQ multiplex PCR was the method, and the copy in TCRdb shows in-frame clones only, minus some. The sample contains about 27,000 clones, approximately 80% of which appear only once. Sequenced material: CD45RA- memory CD4+ T cells from PBMCs. These receptors were collected from a human donor with narcolepsy.

The chain is built from TRBV12-5 and TRBJ1-2; D possibly corresponds to TRBD1 (6 bases). The germline V gene encodes CDR1 LGHNT and CDR2 FRNRAP. This CDR3 has 13 amino acids. Trimming shortened V by 6 bases and J by 6 bases, and 14 bases separated the two germline ends. This CDR3 is CASGEQGNHGYTF. For the CDR3, the DNA is TGTGCTAGTGGAGAGCAGGGGAACCATGGCTACACCTTC. The full variable domain, rest sourced from reference TRBV12-5 and TRBJ1-2, is DARVTQTPRHKVTEMGQEVTMRCQPILGHNTVFWYRQTMMQGLELLAYFRNRAPLDDSGMPKDRFSAEMPDATLATLKIQPSEPRDSAVYFCASGEQGNHGYTFGSGTRLTVV.

CDR3 DNA sequence: TGCGCCAGCAGCTTGGGGGGAGGAGGAACCTACGAGCAGTACTTC. Its protein is CASSLGGGGTYEQYF. This chain links TRBV5-1 with TRBJ2-7, with D possibly being TRBD2 (6 bases). The CDR3 is made up of 15 amino acids. Looked up from germline, CDR1 is SGHRS and CDR2 is YFSETQ. The V end lost 0 bases, the J end lost 2 bases, and 12 bases lay between the germline ends.

The chain combines TRBV29-1 with TRBJ1-4; the D gene is possibly TRBD1 (6 bases). V was shortened by 4 bases and J by 0 bases, with 12 bases between the two germline ends. This CDR3 has 15 amino acids. Germline V CDR1 and CDR2: SQVTM, ANQGSEA. This CDR3 is CSVGGTLSTNEKLFF. The CDR3 nucleotides read TGCAGCGTTGGAGGGACACTCTCAACTAATGAAAAACTGTTTTTT. Drawing the rest from reference TRBV29-1 and TRBJ1-4, the complete variable domain is SAVISQKPSRDICQRGTSLTIQCQVDSQVTMMFWYRQQPGQSLTLIATANQGSEATYESGFVIDKFPISRPNLTFSTLTVSNMSPEDSSIYLCSVGGTLSTNEKLFFGSGTQLSVL.

This clone showed up just a few times. The chain uses TRBV6-6 and TRBJ2-7; no firm D call. The V and J ends lost 6 bases and 0 bases respectively, with 12 bases between them. The CDR3 length is 14 residues. Germline values: CDR1 MNHNY, CDR2 SVGAGI (reference sequence). The CDR3 nucleotides are TGTGCCAGCAGGACACGAATGAGCTCCTACGAGCAGTACTTC. This translates into CASRTRMSSYEQYF.

The rearrangement links TRBV28 to TRBJ2-2; possible D gene TRBD1, 6 bases. CDR3 length: 14 residues. V shed 7 bases and J shed 0 bases, with 9 bases lying between them. The germline V gene has CDR1 MDHEN and CDR2 SYDVKM. CDR3 nucleotide sequence: TGTGCCAGCACCAGGACAGCGAACACCGGGGAGCTGTTTTTT. This translates into CASTRTANTGELFF.

This rearrangement joins TRBV15 to TRBJ2-7, with 7 nucleotides matching TRBD1. Germline lookup yields CDR1 LNHNV and CDR2 YYDKDF (reference sequence). The V gene end was trimmed by 1 base and the J gene end by 0 bases; junction bases not matched to a gene: 0. The CDR3 length is 14 residues. CDR3 residues: CATSRGDSSYEQYF. In DNA, the CDR3 is TGTGCCACCAGCAGAGGGGACAGCTCCTACGAGCAGTACTTC.

This sequence joins TRBV7-9 and TRBJ2-3, with TRBD2 as a possible D gene (6 bases). The length of the CDR3 is 15 residues. Between the trimmed V and J ends, which lost 4 bases and 5 bases, there was a span of 16 bases. Germline loops: CDR1 SEHNR, CDR2 FQNEAQ (reference sequence). The CDR3 here is CASSSGTGRQDTQYF. CDR3 bases: TGTGCCAGCAGCTCTGGGACTGGGAGACAAGATACGCAGTATTTT. The variable domain in full, completed from reference TRBV7-9 and TRBJ2-3, reads DTGVSQNPRHKITKRGQNVTFRCDPISEHNRLYWYRQTLGQGPEFLTYFQNEAQLEKSRLLSDRFSAERPKGSFSTLEIQRTEQGDSAMYLCASSSGTGRQDTQYFGPGTRLTVL.

The gene calls are TRBV7-8 and TRBJ1-1; maybe TRBD1 (5 bases). Germline V gene sequence: CDR1 SGHVS, CDR2 FQNEAQ. The CDR3 covers 12 residues. Trimming shortened V by 0 bases and J by 8 bases, and 7 bases separated the two germline ends. The CDR3 loop is CASSLAAGEAFF. The CDR3 DNA reads as TGTGCCAGCAGCTTAGCAGCAGGGGAAGCTTTCTTT.

The chain joins TRBV6-1 to TRBJ1-1; tentatively, D is TRBD1 (6 bases). Trimming took 4 bases from V and 5 from J, leaving 17 bases between them. The length of the CDR3 is 15 residues. The germline V gene encodes CDR1 MNHNS and CDR2 SASEGT. CDR3 in amino acids: CASSAGITGSTEAFF. CDR3 bases: TGTGCCAGCAGTGCGGGAATTACAGGGAGTACTGAAGCTTTCTTT.

Comments on this clone: One junction end disagrees with the germline gene, perhaps due to a read error. V usage is TRBV14 and J usage is TRBJ2-7; 7 bases align to TRBD1. Germline V lookup: CDR1 SGHDN, CDR2 FVKESK. This CDR3 has 15 residues. The CDR3, as DNA: TGTGTCAGCAGCCTCCGGACAGGACCCAGCTACGAGCAGTACTTC. This codes for CVSSLRTGPSYEQYF. Full variable domain (rest looked up from reference TRBV14 and TRBJ2-7): EAGVTQFPSHSVIEKGQTVTLRCDPISGHDNLYWYRRVMGKEIKFLLHFVKESKQDESGMPNNRFLAERTGGTYSTLKVQPAELEDSGVYFCVSSLRTGPSYEQYFGPGTRLTVT.

The J gene is TRBJ2-1, the V gene TRBV19; D may be TRBD1 (5 bases). The CDR3 contains 16 residues. Trimming left V 1 base short and J 2 bases short, with 12 bases between. The germline CDR1 and CDR2 sequences are LNHDA and SQIVND (reference sequence). CDR3 DNA: TGTGCCAGTAGTATAGCGGCAGGGTTTGCCTACAATGAGCAGTTCTTC. Protein: CASSIAAGFAYNEQFF.

This sequence joins TRBV14 and TRBJ1-6; D is unresolved. V dropped 1 base and J dropped 7 bases, with 11 bases sitting between them. CDR3 length equals 15 residues. Germline CDR1 is SGHDN and CDR2 is FVKESK. This CDR3 is CASSQGGVRNSPLHF. The CDR3 DNA reads TGTGCCAGCAGCCAAGGAGGTGTGAGGAATTCACCCCTCCACTTT.

V is TRBV5-6 and J is TRBJ1-4, with unresolved D. This CDR3 contains 16 residues. V was cut by 2 bases and J by 3 bases, with 14 bases left in between. CDR1 and CDR2 (germline): SGHDT, YYEEEE. The CDR3 nucleotides read TGTGCCAGCAGCTTAGGCGGCCTCGGGGCTAATGAAAAACTGTTTTTT. Translated: CASSLGGLGANEKLFF.

This clone was observed a handful of times. V gene TRBV6-5 combines with J gene TRBJ2-3; 8 bases map to TRBD1. The germline V gene has CDR1 MNHEY and CDR2 SVGAGI. J lost 4 bases, V lost 6 bases, and 6 bases had no gene match. CDR3 length equals 14 residues. The DNA of the CDR3 is TGTGCCAGCAGACCAGGGGGCTCTGCAGATACGCAGTATTTT. This encodes CASRPGGSADTQYF.

V and J are TRBV30 and TRBJ1-5; TRBD1 is a possible D gene (5 bases). V gave up 2 bases and J gave up 3 bases, with 8 bases separating them. The CDR3 is 13 amino acids. Germline V gene data show CDR1 as GTSNPN and CDR2 as SVGIG (reference sequence). The CDR3 nucleotides read TGTGCCTGGAGTAGACAGATCAATCAGCCCCAGCATTTT. Amino acid sequence: CAWSRQINQPQHF.

This clone was seen more than once but under ten times. The chain recombines TRBV19 with TRBJ1-5, with D maybe TRBD1 (6 bases). V was pared by 4 bases and J by 6 bases, with 13 bases between. The germline V gene encodes CDR1 LNHDA and CDR2 SQIVND (reference sequence). The CDR3 sequence is 14 residues long. CDR3 in DNA: TGTGCCAGTAGTACCCCGGGGGGCGGTCAGCCCCAGCATTTT. Translation gives CASSTPGGGQPQHF.

V is TRBV30 and J is TRBJ1-1, with unresolved D. The CDR3 covers 10 residues. In germline, CDR1 is GTSNPN, CDR2 SVGIG (reference sequence). V shed 8 bases and J shed 11 bases, with 15 bases lying between them. Here the CDR3 DNA reads TGTGCCCTACTGTTAGGGAGGGCTTTCTTT. This codes for CALLLGRAFF.

The V call is TRBV5-1, the J call TRBJ2-3; the match to TRBD2 covers 7 bases. Trimming cost V 5 bases and J 2 bases; bases outside gene matches: 11. Germline V gene data show CDR1 as SGHRS and CDR2 as YFSETQ. CDR3 length equals 16 residues. CDR3 sequence (DNA): TGCGCCAGCAGACCAGCGACTAGCTACTTCACAGATACGCAGTATTTT. It codes for CASRPATSYFTDTQYF.

This chain joins TRBV30 and TRBJ1-6; TRBD1 matches 11 bases. The CDR3 loop spans 14 amino acids. J gave up 9 bases and V 3 bases, and 4 bases lay outside the gene matches. Germline V lookup: CDR1 GTSNPN, CDR2 SVGIG (reference sequence). CDR3 DNA sequence: TGTGCCTGGAGGGGGGGGACAGGGGGTTCACCCCTCCACTTT. Translation gives CAWRGGTGGSPLHF.

The V call is TRBV29-1, the J call TRBJ1-1; 11 positions agree with TRBD1. CDR1 and CDR2 (germline): SQVTM, ANQGSEA. V lost 0 bases to trimming and J lost 4 bases; unmatched junction nucleotides: 1. The CDR3 totals 14 residues. The chain's CDR3 is CSVEEGQGGTEAFF. The DNA for the CDR3 is TGCAGCGTTGAAGAGGGACAGGGGGGCACTGAAGCTTTCTTT.

The gene calls are TRBV5-1 and TRBJ2-5; D is possibly TRBD1 (6 bases). Germline V gives CDR1 SGHRS, CDR2 YFSETQ. The CDR3 length is 15 residues. V lost 3 bases and J lost 5, with 17 bases in between. The DNA for the CDR3 is TGCGCCAGCAGCTGGCAGGGGCAGGCCCGGGAGACCCAGTACTTC. It codes for CASSWQGQARETQYF. Looking up the rest from reference TRBV5-1 and TRBJ2-5 gives the full variable domain: KAGVTQTPRYLIKTRGQQVTLSCSPISGHRSVSWYQQTPGQGLQFLFEYFSETQRNKGNFPGRFSGRQFSNSRSEMNVSTLELGDSALYLCASSWQGQARETQYFGPGTRLLVL.

A note on this clone: One junction end disagrees with the germline gene, perhaps due to a read error. The CDR3 reads CSVEGDRQYNEQFF. DNA of the CDR3: TGCAGCGTCGAAGGGGACCGACAGTACAATGAGCAGTTCTTC. The chain is built from TRBV29-1 and TRBJ2-1; D might be TRBD1 or TRBD2, each matching 5 bases. In germline, CDR1 is SQVTM, CDR2 ANQGSEA. The CDR3 has 14 amino acids.

The CDR3 bases are TGTGCCAGCAGCCCCCGACTAGCGGGGGACACAGATACGCAGTATTTT. Its protein product is CASSPRLAGDTDTQYF. This chain links TRBV7-2 with TRBJ2-3; TRBD2 matches at 12 bases. Germline V gene lookup returns CDR1 SGHTA and CDR2 FQGNSA. V shed 5 bases, J shed 2 bases, and the junction held 5 bases outside the gene matches. This CDR3 is built from 16 residues.

The rearrangement joins TRBV10-2 to TRBJ1-2; 9 bases align to TRBD1. The junction had 7 bases not matched to a gene; V was cut back by 7 bases and J by 4 bases. Germline V gene data show CDR1 as WSHSY and CDR2 as SAAADI. CDR3 length: 14 residues. This CDR3 is CASKTGTGTYGYTF. The DNA of the CDR3 is TGCGCCAGCAAAACCGGGACAGGGACCTATGGCTACACCTTC.

V and J are TRBV5-1 and TRBJ2-1; TRBD1 aligns across 8 bases. Germline V gene data show CDR1 as SGHRS and CDR2 as YFSETQ. The CDR3 extends over 14 amino acids. The junction had 3 bases not matched to a gene; V was cut back by 0 bases and J by 7 bases. For the CDR3, the DNA is TGCGCCAGCAGCTTGGCCAACAGGGGGAATGAGCAGTTCTTC. Its translation is CASSLANRGNEQFF. Supplemented by reference TRBV5-1 and TRBJ2-1, the full variable domain reads KAGVTQTPRYLIKTRGQQVTLSCSPISGHRSVSWYQQTPGQGLQFLFEYFSETQRNKGNFPGRFSGRQFSNSRSEMNVSTLELGDSALYLCASSLANRGNEQFFGPGTRLTVL.

This sequence joins TRBV7-9 and TRBJ2-5, with no clear D. The CDR3 has 11 amino acids. CDR1 is SEHNR, CDR2 FQNEAQ, per germline (reference sequence). The germline V and J ends were trimmed by 5 bases and 9 bases, with 10 bases remaining between them. The CDR3 DNA is TGTGCCAGCAGCCCCGATTCGGCCCAGTACTTC. It is translated as CASSPDSAQYF.

The table lists this clone with a few counts. V and J are TRBV5-6 and TRBJ1-3; 10 nucleotides align to TRBD1. J was trimmed by 7 bases and V by 0 bases; bases with no gene match: 7. This CDR3 has 16 amino acids. The germline gives CDR1 SGHDT, CDR2 YYEEEE. CDR3 sequence reads: CASSLDRQGARNTIYF. The CDR3 bases are TGTGCCAGCAGCTTGGATAGACAGGGGGCACGGAACACCATATATTTT.

The chain uses TRBV4-1 and TRBJ1-2; D uncertain. V lost 2 bases and J 1 base, leaving 11 bases between the germline ends. The CDR3 contains 15 residues. CDR1 MGHRA and CDR2 YSYEKL come from the germline V gene. CDR3 coding DNA: TGCGCCAGCAGCCAATCGACACTTTTTAACTATGGCTACACCTTC. Translation gives CASSQSTLFNYGYTF.

This chain links TRBV30 with TRBJ2-2; D possibly corresponds to TRBD1 (6 bases). The CDR3 runs to 14 residues. The V and J ends lost 4 bases and 5 bases respectively, with 14 bases between them. CDR1 is GTSNPN, CDR2 SVGIG, per germline (reference sequence). The CDR3 nucleotides read TGTGCCTGGAAGTTACAGGGAAGGACCGGGGAGCTGTTTTTT. As protein: CAWKLQGRTGELFF.

The chain combines TRBV30 with TRBJ1-3; D uncertain. This CDR3 has 15 residues. Germline CDR1 and CDR2: GTSNPN and SVGIG (reference sequence). V was pared by 2 bases and J by 0 bases, with 11 bases between. The CDR3 region is CAWSSGLSSGNTIYF. The CDR3 DNA is TGTGCCTGGAGTTCTGGTCTAAGCTCTGGAAACACCATATATTTT.

The V call is TRBV18, the J call TRBJ1-1; 9 nucleotides agree with TRBD1. The CDR3 runs 15 residues. The V gene's germline CDR1 is KGHSH and CDR2 LQKENI. Trimming cost V 3 bases and J 2 bases; bases outside gene matches: 4. The CDR3 DNA sequence: TGTGCCAGCTCACCCGGACAGGGGCGAAACACTGAAGCTTTCTTT. Amino acid sequence: CASSPGQGRNTEAFF.

This chain connects TRBV5-1 to TRBJ2-2, with 8 bases that match TRBD2. The CDR3 runs 15 residues. Trimming at V came to 6 bases and at J to 0 bases, leaving 4 bases not matched to a gene. The V gene's germline CDR1 is SGHRS and CDR2 YFSETQ. The CDR3 DNA is TGCGCCAGCAAAACGGGGGGGCCGAACACCGGGGAGCTGTTTTTT. This codes for CASKTGGPNTGELFF.